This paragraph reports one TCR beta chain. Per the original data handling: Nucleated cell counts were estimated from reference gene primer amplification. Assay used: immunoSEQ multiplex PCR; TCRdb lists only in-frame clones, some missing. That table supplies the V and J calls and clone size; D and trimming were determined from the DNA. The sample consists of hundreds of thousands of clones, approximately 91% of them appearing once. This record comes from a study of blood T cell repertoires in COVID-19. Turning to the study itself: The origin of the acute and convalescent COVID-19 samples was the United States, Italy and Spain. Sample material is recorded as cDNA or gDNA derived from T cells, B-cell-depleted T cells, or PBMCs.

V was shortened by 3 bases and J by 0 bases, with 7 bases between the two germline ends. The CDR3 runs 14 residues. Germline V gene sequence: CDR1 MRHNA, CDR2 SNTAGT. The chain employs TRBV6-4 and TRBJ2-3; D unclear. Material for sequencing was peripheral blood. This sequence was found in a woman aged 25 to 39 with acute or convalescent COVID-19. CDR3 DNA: TGTGCCAGCAGTGAAAGTACTAGCACAGATACGCAGTATTTT. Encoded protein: CASSESTSTDTQYF.